This T cell receptor beta chain was sequenced during a study of T cell responses to AZD1222 COVID-19 vaccine. Regarding the study as a whole: Increased Spike-specific TCR breadth and depth were observed after two AZD1222 doses. It should be noted that donors were predominantly white British and more often female, and clonal diversity was possibly underestimated. CD4 TCRs covered the whole spike, strongest at regions 160-218 and 743-854.

The method was immunoSEQ multiplex PCR; TCRdb's version includes in-frame clones alone and lacks a portion of them. The sample holds approximately 110,000 clones, around nine tenths seen once. In the case of this clone: The target antigen is unknown.

Germline V CDR1 and CDR2: SSHAT, FNYEAQ (reference sequence). V was cut by 4 bases and J by 2 bases, with 8 bases left in between. The CDR3 contains 13 residues. The starting material was peripheral blood, obtained on day 0 of AZD1222 vaccination. The TCR was taken from an adult in good health. The rearrangement joins TRBV7-7 to TRBJ1-1, with D uncertain. For the CDR3, the DNA is TGTGCCAGCAGCTCCGGACCTAACACTGAAGCTTTCTTT. Translating it yields CASSSGPNTEAFF.